This T cell receptor (beta chain) is from a study of post-analysis software for immune sequencing data. Across the study: Disease trajectories encompassed relapsing-remitting, secondary progressive and progressive-relapsing multiple sclerosis.

Built from TCR beta cDNA, the libraries had unique molecular identifiers in them. TCRdb independently ran MiXCR on the PCR reads; one entry per CDR3 protein. The sample contains hundreds of thousands of distinct CDR3 sequences, around 60% of which appear only once. This clonotype appeared a single time. The antigen remains unidentified. The study's findings and limits: People with multiple sclerosis had a significantly lower normalized Chao1 diversity than controls did. Strong co-clustering by F measure was seen for same-batch samples.

This TCR derives from a girl between 2 and 10 years old with multiple sclerosis. Material for sequencing was blood.

Here the CDR3 reads CASSQSRGSVDEQYF. CDR3 in DNA: TGCGCCAGCAGCCAATCCCGAGGGAGCGTCGACGAGCAGTACTTC. The V and J genes are TRBV4-1 and TRBJ2-5; TRBD2 might be the D (5 bases). The end of the DNA is better explained by TRBJ2-7, so the J call may be wrong. This CDR3 spans 15 amino acids. Germline V gene sequence: CDR1 MGHRA, CDR2 YSYEKL.